The clone carrying this T cell receptor beta chain has ten or more counts. Its antigen is not identified. The CDR3 is 13 amino acids. Germline lookup yields CDR1 SGHAT and CDR2 FQNNGV. V lost 1 base to trimming and J lost 7 bases, with 9 bases between them. The sample is drawn from a study of T cell repertoires in cytomegalovirus infection. Turning to the study itself: Public TCR beta signature analysis indicated the presence of both CMV infection and matching HLA type. Findings and limits, study-wide: Totalled public TCR beta family frequency picked out people who carried CMV plus the relevant HLA. The ex vivo response was dominated by HLA-C-restricted CMV-specific TCR beta clonotypes.

Using its own MiXCR run on the reads, TCRdb lists one record per CDR3 protein. The table lists about 180,000 distinct CDR3 sequences, approximately 15% of them singletons. This chain connects TRBV11-2 to TRBJ2-3; a weak D match, TRBD1 (5 bases). Source material: PBMCs. This TCR came from a human donor in good health (CMV status not recorded). Some clones in this sample may be carry-over from other donors' samples. The CDR3 is CASSLGPGYTQYF. As DNA, the CDR3 is TGTGCCAGCAGCTTAGGCCCAGGGTATACGCAGTATTTT.